These T cell receptor beta chains were read from a single sample in a study of neurological immune-mediated disorders. TCRdb independently ran MiXCR on the 5' RACE reads; one entry per CDR3 protein. The table lists 40,000 to 60,000 distinct CDR3 sequences, roughly 13% of them singletons. Sequenced material: PBMCs. The receptors derive from a male donor with HTLV-1-associated myelopathy (HAM/TSP). CDR3s include the opening cysteine and the closing phenylalanine or tryptophan. A D gene is named only where the DNA matches it firmly. A row's size may be missing; if present it is once, few, many or a size class.

j_gene | v_gene | d_gene | abundance | CDR3aa | CDR3nt
TRBJ1-2 | TRBV29-1 | TRBD1 | many | CSVMTGTDYGYTF | TGCAGCGTGATGACAGGGACGGACTATGGCTACACCTTC
TRBJ2-1 | TRBV29-1 | - | - | CSVEKGGAEQFF | TGCAGCGTTGAAAAGGGGGGGGCCGAGCAGTTCTTC
TRBJ2-5 | TRBV20-1 | - | - | CSANPETQYF | TGCAGTGCAAACCCAGAGACCCAGTACTTC
TRBJ2-1 | TRBV7-7 | TRBD2 | many | CASSLERGGINEQFF | TGTGCCAGCAGCTTAGAGCGGGGGGGCATCAATGAGCAGTTCTTC
TRBJ2-1 | TRBV14 | - | - | CASSLTFYNEQFF | TGTGCCAGCAGCCTGACCTTTTACAATGAGCAGTTCTTC
TRBJ2-3 | TRBV5-1 | TRBD2 | many | CASSLGLAGGADTQYF | TGCGCCAGCAGCTTGGGACTAGCGGGGGGGGCAGATACGCAGTATTTT
TRBJ2-2 | TRBV6-5 | - | many | CASKGSGGLAGELFF | TGTGCCAGCAAGGGATCGGGGGGCCTGGCCGGGGAGCTGTTTTTT
TRBJ2-7 | TRBV20-1 | TRBD1 | once | CSAKQGAWYEQYF | TGCAGTGCTAAACAGGGGGCTTGGTACGAGCAGTACTTC
TRBJ2-3 | TRBV15 | - | many | CAIQGSLSTDTQYF | TGTGCCATCCAGGGGTCCCTTAGCACAGATACGCAGTATTTT
TRBJ1-2 | TRBV29-1 | - | many | CSVKTANYGYTF | TGCAGCGTTAAAACAGCTAACTATGGCTACACCTTC
TRBJ1-2 | TRBV5-6 | - | many | CASSLGPQTNYGYTF | TGTGCCAGCAGCTTGGGGCCACAGACTAACTATGGCTACACCTTC
TRBJ2-2 | TRBV7-2 | - | medium-sized | CASLMANTGELFF | TGTGCCAGTTTAATGGCGAACACCGGGGAGCTGTTTTTT
TRBJ2-5 | TRBV11-2 | TRBD2 | many | CASSLGNSGGAETQYF | TGTGCCAGCAGCTTAGGGAATAGCGGGGGGGCAGAGACCCAGTACTTC
TRBJ2-3 | TRBV5-1 | TRBD1 | many | CASSWGTGSDTQYF | TGCGCCAGCAGCTGGGGGACAGGCTCAGATACGCAGTATTTT
TRBJ1-2 | TRBV28 | - | many | CASSLGTDYGYTF | TGTGCCAGCAGTTTAGGGACGGACTATGGCTACACCTTC
TRBJ1-3 | TRBV7-6 | - | many | CASSSNRDPGNTIYF | TGTGCCAGCAGCTCAAATCGGGATCCTGGAAACACCATATATTTT
TRBJ1-2 | TRBV5-1 | - | many | CASSLGGLANYGYTF | TGCGCCAGCAGCTTGGGCGGATTAGCTAACTATGGCTACACCTTC
TRBJ2-5 | TRBV5-1 | - | few | CASTVDEETQYF | TGCGCCAGCACGGTGGACGAAGAGACCCAGTACTTC
TRBJ1-6 | TRBV7-8 | TRBD1 | many | CASSLAGTDNSPLHF | TGTGCCAGCAGCTTAGCGGGGACAGATAATTCACCCCTCCACTTT
TRBJ1-5 | TRBV19 | - | many | CASSIPGTQPQHF | TGTGCCAGTAGTATCCCGGGGACTCAGCCCCAGCATTTT
TRBJ1-6 | TRBV20-1 | - | many | CSASSLVGASPLHF | TGCAGTGCTAGTTCTCTGGTGGGGGCTTCACCCCTCCACTTT
TRBJ1-5 | TRBV5-6 | TRBD1 | many | CASSYTGGAGQPQHF | TGTGCCAGCAGCTACACAGGGGGCGCGGGTCAGCCCCAGCATTTT
TRBJ2-7 | TRBV29-1 | TRBD1 | - | CSGYEGQGTSYEQYF | TGCAGCGGCTACGAGGGACAGGGAACCTCCTACGAGCAGTACTTC
TRBJ1-2 | TRBV11-2 | - | - | CASNPGVGYTF | TGTGCCAGCAACCCAGGAGTTGGCTACACATTC
TRBJ2-1 | TRBV7-2 | - | many | CASSLPFYNEQFF | TGTGCCAGCAGCTTACCATTCTACAATGAGCAGTTCTTC
TRBJ2-1 | TRBV5-6 | - | many | CASSQEGLAEYYNEQFF | TGTGCCAGCAGCCAGGAGGGGTTGGCAGAATATTACAATGAGCAGTTCTTC
TRBJ2-7 | TRBV5-1 | - | many | CASGAEETYEQYF | TGCGCCAGCGGGGCAGAAGAAACCTACGAGCAGTACTTC
TRBJ1-2 | TRBV7-9 | TRBD1 | medium-sized | CASSPNDRGAGYTF | TGTGCCAGCAGCCCTAATGACAGGGGCGCTGGCTACACCTTC
TRBJ2-5 | TRBV2 | - | many | CASSEGFEETQYF | TGTGCCAGCAGTGAGGGTTTTGAAGAGACCCAGTACTTC
TRBJ1-3 | TRBV25-1 | - | many | CASSDPRGSGNTIYF | TGTGCCAGCAGTGATCCCAGGGGCTCTGGAAACACCATATATTTT
TRBJ2-1 | TRBV5-6 | TRBD1 | - | CASSFDRGGIYNEQFF | TGTGCCAGCAGCTTTGACAGGGGGGGGATTTACAATGAGCAGTTCTTC
TRBJ1-5 | TRBV5-1 | TRBD1 | many | CASSSRTGDNQPQHF | TGCGCCAGCAGCTCCCGGACAGGGGATAATCAGCCCCAGCATTTT
TRBJ1-3 | TRBV14 | - | many | CASSRFRQAESGNTIYF | TGTGCCAGCAGCCGGTTCCGACAGGCAGAATCTGGAAACACCATATATTTT
TRBJ1-4 | TRBV19 | - | many | CASNRVGDEKLFF | TGTGCCAGCAACAGGGTGGGGGATGAAAAACTGTTTTTT
TRBJ1-5 | TRBV7-8 | TRBD1 | many | CASSLGQGVGNQPQHF | TGTGCCAGCAGCTTGGGACAGGGGGTGGGCAATCAGCCCCAGCATTTT
TRBJ1-5 | TRBV9 | - | many | CASRPGDTSRQPQHF | TGTGCCAGTCGCCCAGGGGACACAAGTCGGCAGCCCCAGCATTTT
TRBJ2-3 | TRBV7-2 | - | many | CASSLAGSTDTQYF | TGTGCCAGCAGCTTAGCCGGAAGCACAGATACGCAGTATTTT
TRBJ1-4 | TRBV5-1 | - | once | CASSLPGQGGEKLFF | TGCGCCAGCAGCTTGCCGGGACAAGGGGGGGAAAAACTGTTTTTT
TRBJ2-2 | TRBV5-5 | - | many | CASSLMPGVSGELFF | TGTGCCAGCAGCCTGATGCCAGGGGTATCCGGGGAGCTGTTTTTT
TRBJ2-7 | TRBV20-1 | - | medium-sized | CSAFRTHSYEQYF | TGCAGTGCTTTTCGGACCCACTCCTACGAGCAGTACTTC
TRBJ1-4 | TRBV29-1 | - | many | CSIRQSTNEKLFF | TGCAGCATTCGACAGTCAACTAATGAAAAACTGTTTTTT